The 30 T cell receptor beta chains given below trace back to one sample, sequenced in a study of blood T cell repertoires in COVID-19. TCRdb keeps only in-frame clones here, not all; method: immunoSEQ multiplex PCR. The table lists some 200,000 clones, under 95% of them singletons. The sequenced material came from peripheral blood. The receptor source for this set is a man aged 30 to 45 with acute or convalescent COVID-19.

As concerns this clone: Other DNA sequences in this specimen translate into the identical CDR3. V is TRBV28 and J is TRBJ2-3, with TRBD2 matching 8 bases. The germline V gene has CDR1 MDHEN and CDR2 SYDVKM. V lost 4 bases, J lost 2 bases, and 5 bases stayed unmatched. The CDR3 covers 15 residues. CDR3 amino acids: CASSSGTRTTDTQYF. The CDR3 nucleotides read TGTGCCAGCAGTTCCGGGACTAGGACCACAGATACGCAGTATTTT.

The V call is TRBV2, the J call TRBJ2-5; unclear D gene. The germline V and J ends were trimmed by 5 bases and 5 bases, with 18 bases remaining between them. The CDR3 is 15 residues long. CDR1 and CDR2 from the germline V gene are SNHLY and FYNNEI. The CDR3 spells CASSPDLFSSETQYF. The CDR3 DNA is TGTGCCAGCAGTCCCGACTTATTTAGTAGCGAGACCCAGTACTTC.

This chain joins TRBV15 and TRBJ2-3, with 8 bases matching TRBD2. Trimming took 0 bases from V and 8 from J; bases not matched to a gene: 19. CDR1 and CDR2 from the germline V gene are LNHNV and YYDKDF (reference sequence). The CDR3 is made up of 19 amino acids. CDR3 amino acids: CATSREGQSPGGPSATQYF. In DNA form, the CDR3 reads TGTGCCACCAGCAGAGAGGGGCAATCACCGGGGGGGCCATCGGCTACGCAGTATTTT.

The chain combines TRBV21-1 with TRBJ2-7; the D call TRBD1 from the table was never checked on the DNA. TRBV21-1 is designated a pseudogene. The CDR3 extends over 15 amino acids. CDR3 coding DNA: TGTGCCAGCAGCGCCCGACAGGCCCGGGCTCGCGAGCAGTACTTC. As protein: CASSARQARAREQYF.

V gene TRBV27 combines with J gene TRBJ1-2, with D perhaps TRBD1 (5 bases). The CDR3 is 13 residues long. Germline CDR1 MNHEY, CDR2 SMNVEV (reference sequence). With 3 bases removed from V and 3 bases from J, the gap between germline ends came to 8 bases. This CDR3 is CASSFSGDYGYTF. CDR3 bases: TGTGCCAGCAGTTTCTCGGGGGACTATGGCTACACCTTC.

The rearrangement links TRBV11-2 to TRBJ2-1, with D possibly matching TRBD2 (5 bases). This CDR3 spans 15 amino acids. CDR1 and CDR2 from the germline V gene are SGHAT and FQNNGV. V lost 4 bases, J lost 5 bases, and 15 bases lay in between. The CDR3: CASSSQLGGNNEQFF. CDR3 DNA: TGTGCCAGCAGCTCCCAATTAGGAGGAAACAATGAGCAGTTCTTC.

The V call is TRBV9, the J call TRBJ1-2; possibly TRBD1 for D (5 bases). Looked up from germline, CDR1 is SGDLS and CDR2 is YYNGEE. The V gene lost 5 bases and the J gene lost 6 bases, with 17 bases spanning the gap. The CDR3 extends over 14 amino acids. Here the CDR3 reads CASSRRGRAHGYTF. The CDR3 DNA reads TGTGCCAGCAGTCGTAGGGGCAGGGCCCATGGCTACACCTTC.

The rearrangement joins TRBV19 to TRBJ2-1; 11 positions agree with TRBD2. Germline assignment: CDR1 LNHDA and CDR2 SQIVND (reference sequence). Trimming removed 2 bases from V and 7 bases from J; junction bases left unmatched: 4. The CDR3 contains 15 residues. The CDR3 loop reads CASSILAGGSNEQFF. The CDR3 nucleotides are TGTGCCAGTAGTATACTAGCGGGAGGTTCGAATGAGCAGTTCTTC.

The chain carries TRBV5-1 and TRBJ2-1, with 12 bases matching TRBD2. Germline V lookup: CDR1 SGHRS, CDR2 YFSETQ. V shed 1 base, J shed 7 bases, and the junction held 3 bases outside the gene matches. This CDR3 has 15 residues. CDR3 residues: CASSLTSGRYNEQFF. CDR3 DNA sequence: TGCGCCAGCAGCTTGACTAGCGGGAGGTATAATGAGCAGTTCTTC.

The gene calls are TRBV19 and TRBJ1-5; TRBD1 might be the D (6 bases). Between the trimmed V and J ends, which lost 6 bases and 0 bases, there was a span of 15 bases. CDR1 LNHDA and CDR2 SQIVND come from the germline V gene (reference sequence). The CDR3 runs to 16 residues. The chain's CDR3 is CASRETGSYSNQPQHF. In DNA, the CDR3 is TGTGCCAGTAGGGAAACAGGGTCCTATAGCAATCAGCCCCAGCATTTT. Filled out from reference TRBV19 and TRBJ1-5, the complete variable domain reads DGGITQSPKYLFRKEGQNVTLSCEQNLNHDAMYWYRQDPGQGLRLIYYSQIVNDFQKGDIAEGYSVSREKKESFPLTVTSAQKNPTAFYLCASRETGSYSNQPQHFGDGTRLSIL.

This chain uses TRBV5-1 with TRBJ2-2; TRBD2 agrees at 9 bases. V dropped 4 bases and J dropped 5; count of bases not matched to a gene: 12. Looked up from germline, CDR1 is SGHRS and CDR2 is YFSETQ. The length of the CDR3 is 17 residues. The CDR3 is CASSPREAGGLTGELFF. The CDR3 DNA is TGCGCCAGCAGCCCAAGAGAGGCGGGAGGGTTAACCGGGGAGCTGTTTTTT.

The chain has TRBV28 and TRBJ1-1; D is possibly TRBD1 (5 bases). This CDR3 spans 13 amino acids. The V end was cut by 6 bases, the J end by 1 base, with 9 bases between. Germline CDR1 is MDHEN and CDR2 is SYDVKM. The CDR3 protein is CASSGQGNTEAFF. For the CDR3, the DNA is TGTGCCAGCAGCGGCCAGGGGAACACTGAAGCTTTCTTT. Using reference TRBV28 and TRBJ1-1 for the parts outside the CDR3, the full variable domain is DVKVTQSSRYLVKRTGEKVFLECVQDMDHENMFWYRQDPGLGLRLIYFSYDVKMKEKGDIPEGYSVSREKKERFSLILESASTNQTSMYLCASSGQGNTEAFFGQGTRLTVV.

The rearrangement uses TRBV5-4 and TRBJ2-2, with 7 nucleotides matching TRBD1. This CDR3 comprises 15 residues. Germline trimming cut 7 bases from V and 0 bases from J; bases unmatched to any gene: 6. Germline-derived CDR1 and CDR2 are SGHNT and YYREEE (reference sequence). In DNA, the CDR3 is TGTGCCAGCCGACGACAGGGTTCGAACACCGGGGAGCTGTTTTTT. Its protein product is CASRRQGSNTGELFF.

CDR3 nucleotides: TGTGCCTGGACTGACACTGAAGCTTTCTTT. Its protein product is CAWTDTEAFF. The rearrangement joins TRBV30 to TRBJ1-1; D unclear. The CDR3 extends over 10 amino acids. V lost 4 bases to trimming and J lost 3 bases, with 3 bases between them. CDR1 GTSNPN and CDR2 SVGIG come from the germline V gene (reference sequence).

The chain couples TRBV7-8 to TRBJ2-2; TRBD1 matches 10 bases. This CDR3 is built from 14 residues. Unmatched junction bases numbered 4, after V lost 10 bases and J lost 2 bases. Looked up from germline, CDR1 is SGHVS and CDR2 is FQNEAQ. CDR3: CANDRGPNTGELFF. The CDR3 bases are TGTGCCAACGACAGGGGGCCAAACACCGGGGAGCTGTTTTTT.

V gene TRBV19 combines with J gene TRBJ2-1; 8 bases are a match to TRBD2. The CDR3 loop spans 13 amino acids. The junction had 5 bases not matched to a gene; V was cut back by 7 bases and J by 6 bases. Germline V gene lookup returns CDR1 LNHDA and CDR2 SQIVND (reference sequence). Here the CDR3 reads CASTASGSNEQFF. In DNA form, the CDR3 reads TGTGCCAGTACGGCTAGCGGGTCCAATGAGCAGTTCTTC.

The CDR3 is CSTYTGIEQFF. The CDR3 DNA is TGCAGTACCTATACAGGGATTGAGCAGTTCTTC. The chain uses TRBV29-1 and TRBJ2-1, with a possible D match to TRBD1 (6 bases). CDR1 is SQVTM and CDR2 is ANQGSEA in the germline V gene. The length of the CDR3 is 11 residues.

The V and J genes are TRBV6-6 and TRBJ1-5; D not resolved. The germline V and J ends were trimmed by 2 bases and 0 bases, with 11 bases remaining between them. Germline V lookup: CDR1 MNHNY, CDR2 SVGAGI (reference sequence). The CDR3 totals 16 residues. Here the CDR3 reads CASSYRGQISNQPQHF. CDR3 coding DNA: TGTGCCAGCAGTTACCGAGGGCAAATTAGCAATCAGCCCCAGCATTTT.

The chain carries TRBV7-9 and TRBJ2-2; D is unclear. V was pared by 2 bases and J by 0 bases, with 7 bases between. The CDR3 totals 15 residues. Per the germline V gene, CDR1 is SEHNR and CDR2 is FQNEAQ (reference sequence). CDR3 sequence: CASSLRRPNTGELFF. In DNA form, the CDR3 reads TGTGCCAGCAGCTTAAGGAGACCGAACACCGGGGAGCTGTTTTTT.

The chain couples TRBV11-3 to TRBJ2-1, with D possibly being TRBD2 (5 bases). Germline V gene sequence: CDR1 SGHNT, CDR2 YENEEA. This CDR3 spans 13 amino acids. The V gene lost 5 bases and the J gene lost 5 bases, with 10 bases spanning the gap. The DNA of the CDR3 is TGTGCCAGCAGCACCAAGGGAGACAATGAGCAGTTCTTC. The encoded protein is CASSTKGDNEQFF.

CDR3 region: CASSPHVSGSSDEQFF. CDR3 nucleotides: TGTGCCAGCAGCCCCCACGTTAGCGGGAGCAGCGATGAGCAGTTCTTC. The chain employs TRBV11-3 and TRBJ2-1; 9 positions agree with TRBD2. The length of the CDR3 is 16 residues. Germline trimming cut 5 bases from V and 8 bases from J; bases unmatched to any gene: 13. Germline CDR1 is SGHNT and CDR2 is YENEEA. Variable domain in full (rest from reference TRBV11-3 and TRBJ2-1): EAGVVQSPRYKIIEKKQPVAFWCNPISGHNTLYWYLQNLGQGPELLIRYENEEAVDDSQLPKDRFSAERLKGVDSTLKIQPAELGDSAVYLCASSPHVSGSSDEQFFGPGTRLTVL.

The CDR3 DNA is TGTGCCAGCAGCGCTCAGGGTGAAAAACTGTTTTTT. Translating it yields CASSAQGEKLFF. The genes are TRBV9 and TRBJ1-4, with D possibly matching TRBD1 (5 bases). This CDR3 has 12 residues. V was cut by 3 bases and J by 7 bases, with 7 bases left in between. Germline assignment: CDR1 SGDLS and CDR2 YYNGEE.

V usage is TRBV4-2 and J usage is TRBJ2-3; D not certain. This CDR3 comprises 13 residues. Germline V gene data show CDR1 as LGHNA and CDR2 as YNFKEQ. The V gene lost 4 bases and the J gene lost 7 bases, with 12 bases spanning the gap. The CDR3 here is CASSLRGDHTQYF. Here the CDR3 DNA reads TGTGCCAGCAGCCTCCGAGGCGATCATACGCAGTATTTT.

Only a few counts were recorded for this clone. The rearrangement uses TRBV12-2 and TRBJ1-2; the table calls TRBD1, which could not be checked here. TRBV12-2 is flagged as a pseudogene. The CDR3 loop spans 21 amino acids. The CDR3 region is CASRNPASANCNVQGGYGYTF. In DNA, the CDR3 is TGTGCAAGTCGCAATCCAGCCTCTGCGAATTGCAACGTACAGGGTGGGTATGGCTACACCTTC.

J is TRBJ1-3 and V is TRBV19, with TRBD1 as a possible D gene (5 bases). Germline lookup yields CDR1 LNHDA and CDR2 SQIVND (reference sequence). The CDR3 has 14 amino acids. Trimming pared 7 bases from V and 4 bases from J, leaving 14 bases between. Here the CDR3 DNA reads TGTGCCAGTACCGCGGGAACAGGAGGAAACACCATATATTTT. Encoded protein: CASTAGTGGNTIYF. Full variable domain (remainder filled in from reference TRBV19 and TRBJ1-3): DGGITQSPKYLFRKEGQNVTLSCEQNLNHDAMYWYRQDPGQGLRLIYYSQIVNDFQKGDIAEGYSVSREKKESFPLTVTSAQKNPTAFYLCASTAGTGGNTIYFGEGSWLTVV.

The genes are TRBV27 and TRBJ2-7; TRBD1 matches 7 bases. V trimming: 9 bases; J trimming: 3 bases; junction bases outside the gene matches: 11. CDR3 length equals 14 residues. Germline values: CDR1 MNHEY, CDR2 SMNVEV (reference sequence). This CDR3 is CASNVQGPNYEQYF. The CDR3, as DNA: TGTGCCAGTAACGTACAGGGGCCCAACTACGAGCAGTACTTC.

The sample holds one count of this clone. V is TRBV28 and J is TRBJ2-3; D gene unclear. The germline V gene encodes CDR1 MDHEN and CDR2 SYDVKM. The V and J ends lost 8 bases and 0 bases respectively, with 18 bases between them. This CDR3 is 16 amino acids long. The CDR3 here is CASVHPGPASTDTQYF. The CDR3 nucleotides read TGTGCCAGCGTTCATCCAGGTCCGGCAAGCACAGATACGCAGTATTTT.

The chain carries TRBV11-2 and TRBJ2-3; D is unclear. Germline V gene lookup returns CDR1 SGHAT and CDR2 FQNNGV. This CDR3 region has 11 residues. V was trimmed by 5 bases and J by 3 bases, leaving 3 bases between them. The CDR3 coding sequence is TGTGCCAGCAGCCCGACAGATACGCAGTATTTT. Amino acid sequence: CASSPTDTQYF.

The chain carries TRBV2 and TRBJ2-5; TRBD2 might be the D (5 bases). V lost 6 bases and J 2 bases, leaving 13 bases between the germline ends. Looked up from germline, CDR1 is SNHLY and CDR2 is FYNNEI. This CDR3 is 14 amino acids long. The CDR3 DNA sequence: TGTGCCAGCAGAACCCGAGGGTCACAAGAGACCCAGTACTTC. Amino acid sequence: CASRTRGSQETQYF.

This clone was found once. This rearrangement joins TRBV4-1 to TRBJ2-1, with D possibly TRBD2 on 7 matching bases. In germline, CDR1 is MGHRA, CDR2 YSYEKL. The V end was cut by 4 bases, the J end by 5 bases, with 21 bases between. This CDR3 spans 17 amino acids. The CDR3 sequence is CASSPGRGRGGDNEQFF. CDR3 DNA: TGCGCCAGCAGCCCCGGAAGAGGTAGAGGGGGGGACAATGAGCAGTTCTTC.